Reported below is one T cell receptor (beta chain). What it binds is unknown. Measured with immunoSEQ multiplex PCR; TCRdb has only the in-frame clones, and not every one. The data hold about 130,000 clones, with 80% to 95% observed a single time. V was pared by 4 bases and J by 2 bases, with 13 bases of the junction left unmatched. Per the germline V gene, CDR1 is LNHNV and CDR2 is YYDKDF (reference sequence). The CDR3 spans 17 residues. This sample is drawn from a study of T cell responses to AZD1222 COVID-19 vaccine. Study-wide results and caveats: Within unmutated variant regions lay the reported targets of nearly half of spike-specific TCRs. Among vaccine-associated CD4 TCRs, coverage spanned spike, with dominance at 160-218 and 743-854.

Sequencing was performed on peripheral blood, taken on day 0 of MenACWY control vaccination. The receptor's source is an adult in good health. This chain connects TRBV15 to TRBJ2-7, with 8 bases matching TRBD1. The CDR3 region has the DNA TGTGCCACCAGCAACCAGGGGGCTTCGGTCTCACCCTACGAGCAGTACTTC. Protein sequence: CATSNQGASVSPYEQYF.